This T cell receptor beta chain was found in a study of cytomegalovirus exposure and HLA in healthy donors. PCR amplification relied on 60 Vbeta primers (plus 13 Jbeta primers). Assay: immunoSEQ multiplex PCR; the TCRdb copy retains only in-frame clones and omits some. This sample has about 110,000 clones, with 70% to 80% found just once. The CDR3 spans 13 residues. V lost 1 base and J lost 8, with 14 bases in between. CDR1 and CDR2 from the germline V gene are GTSNPN and SVGIG (reference sequence). Turning to this clone: Its antigen remains unidentified.

The study's findings and limits: Later analysis associated a missense DCLRE1C variant with TCR beta V- and J-gene trimming. Fewer N-insertions than the roughly 670-donor mean were reportedly shown by an Asian-associated ancestry cluster in a later analysis. As was reported, the HLA-A and HLA-B alleles of most subjects were accurately predicted from TCR beta sequences.

V gene TRBV30 combines with J gene TRBJ1-2; the D gene is possibly TRBD1 (5 bases). The clonotype was recovered from a boy between 10 and 17 years old in good health and CMV-seronegative. What was sequenced was PBMCs. DNA of the CDR3: TGTGCCTGGAGTGGTTCCGGGACTCGGGGCTACACCTTC. It is translated as CAWSGSGTRGYTF.